This TCR beta chain is drawn from a study of cytotoxic CD8 clonotypes in ibrutinib-treated CLL. Study details: Recorded responses included 24 partial and 2 complete; following median about 68 months, approximately 14 stayed remitted and about twelve progressed. Sequencing produced an average of roughly 270,000 productive templates and 94,082 productive rearrangements per sample. Regarding the study as a whole: Shared public clonotypes were rare, and on treatment they either got smaller or stayed the same. Clonality showed a rise at ibrutinib response that reversed toward baseline at progression.

The CDR3 has 11 amino acids. Trimming shortened V by 5 bases and J by 13 bases, and 12 bases separated the two germline ends. Germline V gene sequence: CDR1 SNHLY, CDR2 FYNNEI. As concerns this clone: The antigen is undetermined.

Sequencing used immunoSEQ multiplex PCR; TCRdb keeps in-frame clones, though not all of them. This table has 150,000 or so clones, 79% appearing once. The input for sequencing was PBMCs, taken after 12 months of ibrutinib treatment. This sequence was found in a human donor with chronic lymphocytic leukemia. The V gene is TRBV2, the J gene TRBJ2-1; maybe TRBD1 (5 bases). CDR3 bases: TGTGCCAGCAGTCCCGAGAGGACACAGTTCTTC. It translates to CASSPERTQFF.